Listed below are T cell receptor beta chains from one sample, sequenced in a study of human T cells and chemical hapten exposure. In TCRdb, the RACE reads were re-called with MiXCR into one record per CDR3 protein. Among about 77,000 distinct CDR3 sequences listed, around 9.4% were seen once. The sample taken for sequencing was whole blood. The origin of the receptors is a female donor in good health. Some clones in this sample may be carry-over from other donors' samples. CDR3s include the opening cysteine and the closing phenylalanine or tryptophan. A D gene is named only where the DNA matches it firmly. Expanded clones get a size class; other rows say once, few or many, or leave the size out.

V gene	D gene	clone size	J gene	CDR3 DNA	CDR3 protein
TRBV5-1	TRBD2	.	TRBJ2-1	TGCGCCAGCAGCTGGCGGGGGGGGAACAATGAGCAGTTCTTC	CASSWRGGNNEQFF
TRBV12-3/TRBV12-4	.	few	TRBJ1-1	TGTGCCAGCAGTCCGACAGACCCGAACACTGAAGCTTTCTTT	CASSPTDPNTEAFF
TRBV12-3/TRBV12-4	.	many	TRBJ1-4	TGTGCCAGCAGTCCCCCCGCTAATGAAAAACTGTTTTTT	CASSPPANEKLFF
TRBV6-6	TRBD2	few	TRBJ2-7	TGTGCCAGCAGTTTAGGACTAGCGGGGGGCCGGTCGTACGAGCAGTACTTC	CASSLGLAGGRSYEQYF
TRBV18	.	.	TRBJ1-5	TGTGCCAGCTCACCCCAGGGCGCGGGGAATCAGCCCCAGCATTTT	CASSPQGAGNQPQHF
TRBV5-6	TRBD2	.	TRBJ2-7	TGTGCCAGCAGCTTCCGTTTTAGCGGGGCGGGCGAGCAGTACTTC	CASSFRFSGAGEQYF
TRBV20-1	.	.	TRBJ1-6	TGCAGTGCGCCCATACAGGGTTACAATTCACCCCTCCACTTT	CSAPIQGYNSPLHF
TRBV6-2/TRBV6-3	TRBD1	.	TRBJ1-1	TGTGCCAGCGAGGACAGGCTCAGTGAGGCTTTCTTT	CASEDRLSEAFF
TRBV9	TRBD1	many	TRBJ1-5	TGTGCCAGCAGTGGCCCGGGACAGGGTAATCAGCCCCAGCATTTT	CASSGPGQGNQPQHF
TRBV5-1	.	many	TRBJ1-1	TGCGCCAGCAGCTTGCAAGGCAGGGATATCGCTGAAGCTTTCTTT	CASSLQGRDIAEAFF
TRBV12-3/TRBV12-4	.	many	TRBJ2-5	TGTGCCAGCAGTCCAGCTGACAGTCAAGAGACCCAGTACTTC	CASSPADSQETQYF
TRBV6-2/TRBV6-3	.	many	TRBJ2-7	TGTGCCAGCAGAGGCAGCTCTCAGCACGAGCAGTACTTC	CASRGSSQHEQYF
TRBV7-9	.	many	TRBJ2-3	TGTGCCAGCAGCTTTGGGCCAGATACGCAGTATTTT	CASSFGPDTQYF
TRBV6-6	.	many	TRBJ2-3	TGTGCCAGCAGTTACAGTGGCAGCACAGATACGCAGTATTTT	CASSYSGSTDTQYF
TRBV5-1	TRBD1	many	TRBJ2-3	TGCGCCAGCAGCGTGGACAGGGGGCGCACAGATACGCAGTATTTT	CASSVDRGRTDTQYF
TRBV3-1	.	few	TRBJ1-2	TGTGCCAGCAGCCAAGTGTCGGGAGCTAACTATGGCTACACCTTC	CASSQVSGANYGYTF
TRBV7-8	.	few	TRBJ2-3	TGTGCCAGCAGCACCCCCACAGATACGCAGTATTTT	CASSTPTDTQYF
TRBV12-3/TRBV12-4	.	.	TRBJ1-6	TGTGCCAGCAATCCTGGGACACCTTATAATTCACCCCTCCACTTT	CASNPGTPYNSPLHF
TRBV6-2/TRBV6-3	.	many	TRBJ2-3	TGTGCCAGCAGAGACGACTTAGGGAACACAGATACGCAGTATTTT	CASRDDLGNTDTQYF
TRBV12-3/TRBV12-4	.	.	TRBJ1-6	TGTGCCAGCAGTATTGGGACGGGGCATAATTCACCCCTCCACTTT	CASSIGTGHNSPLHF
TRBV29-1	TRBD2	many	TRBJ2-5	TGCAGCGTTGAAGGAGGCGGGGGGACTGGAGAGACCCAGTACTTC	CSVEGGGGTGETQYF
TRBV7-2	.	many	TRBJ2-3	TGTGCCAGCAGCACGAATAGGGGAGATACGCAGTATTTT	CASSTNRGDTQYF
TRBV3-1	TRBD2	.	TRBJ2-3	TGTGCCAGCAGCCCTCTCCCGGGACTAGCTTCAGATACGCAGTATTTT	CASSPLPGLASDTQYF
TRBV21-1	.	once	TRBJ2-1	TGTGCCGGCAGCAAAGGGGGCCAGGGGCCTTGCGGTGAGCAGTTCTTC	CAGSKGGQGPCGEQFF
TRBV29-1	TRBD1	.	TRBJ2-2	TGCAGCGTTTCCTCCGGGACAGGGGTCACCGGGGAGCTGTTTTTT	CSVSSGTGVTGELFF
TRBV7-2	.	few	TRBJ2-3	TGTGCCAGCAGCTTATACCCAGATACGCAGTATTTT	CASSLYPDTQYF
TRBV20-1	.	many	TRBJ1-6	TGCAGTGCTACCAAAGGAGGGACAACACATTCACCCCTCCACTTT	CSATKGGTTHSPLHF
TRBV18	.	few	TRBJ1-1	TGTGCCAGCTCACAAAAAACGACCCTCCGGGGGGAAGCTTTCTTT	CASSQKTTLRGEAFF
TRBV29-1	.	few	TRBJ2-5	TGCAGCGTCCCCGGTCCGCTGTACCAAGAGACCCAGTACTTC	CSVPGPLYQETQYF
TRBV3-1	.	few	TRBJ2-7	TGTGCCAGCAGCCAACCCGGATCCTACGAGCAGTACTTC	CASSQPGSYEQYF